This TCR beta chain was profiled in a study of regulatory T cells in long-lasting Graves disease (dated by TCRdb to the early 2020s). About the investigation overall: Persistent Graves' disease was defined as antithyroid drug treatment for over 5 years with persistently positive TSH receptor autoantibodies. The study was registered as a clinical trial and conducted in China. Persistent Graves' disease patients were compared with newly diagnosed Graves' disease patients by peripheral blood TCR sequencing and RNA sequencing. In the clinical cohort, patients with persistent Graves' disease had used antithyroid drugs for an average of around 9.3 years. TCR sequencing covered some 13 persistent and 20 newly diagnosed Graves' disease patients, around 35 samples in total.

From cysteine to phenylalanine, the CDR3 is 14 amino acids long. Of all the DNA, just the CDR3 is kept, 42 bases in frame from base 1. The junction shows trimming of 3 bases on V and 1 base on J, and the gene matches do not reach 1 base of it. Taken from the germline V gene, the CDR1 and CDR2 loops are SNHLY and FYNNEI. The library relied on multiplex PCR. Sequencing took place on an Illumina HiSeq 4000. CDR3 regions were amplified by Arm-PCR with iRepertoire HTBI primers to construct TCR beta libraries. PCR products were gel purified before sequencing. Concerning the study's data processing: A total of roughly 65 TRBV and some 15 TRBJ segments were identified across samples and were used for gene usage analysis of CDR3 amino acid clonotypes. COPE and FqMerger were used to merge filtered high-quality paired reads into contigs. BLAST was used to align contigs to IMGT TRBV, TRBD and TRBJ reference genes, and CDR3 was defined according to IMGT. Clonotypes above 0.1% frequency were classified as highly expanded clones. Shannon entropy was used to measure repertoire diversity, and the Gini coefficient was used to measure V-J evenness. A clonotype was considered public if more than one individual shared it. TCRdb itself trimmed the public reads at Q25 with fastp, ran MiXCR and retained productive beta chains. Every CDR3 protein is listed once, alongside the most common genes and DNA of its rows. TCRdb's processing, not the authors', yielded these V and J calls. The sample records some 450,000 distinct CDR3 sequences, 23% of which are singletons. Together, the top ten hold about a quarter of the sample.

What the work shows at the level of the full study, not this receptor alone: Patients with persistent disease shared more public clonotypes (about 2,900) than newly diagnosed patients did (approximately 970). Only the TCR beta chain was sequenced and analyzed. Because the primary lesion, thyroid tissue, could not be accessed, the study looked at peripheral blood alone. Preferential use of TRBV28, TRBJ1-2 and TRBJ2-5 was observed in persistent disease, whereas TRBV20-1 and TRBJ2-1 were favored in newly diagnosed disease. The small sample size was acknowledged by the authors as a limitation that may reduce accuracy. Persistent Graves' disease patients showed lower TCR Shannon entropy and fewer highly expanded clones than newly diagnosed patients, suggesting clonal expansion.

The time point label, as the study defines it: persistent/refractory GD, antithyroid drugs over 5 years with positive TRAb. For both TCR sequencing and RNA sequencing, RNA was extracted from PBMCs in TRIzol. The diagnosis of Graves' disease followed American Thyroid Association guidelines. Recruitment of patients was carried out at an endocrinology department in Xi'an, China. From each patient, around 9.3 milliliters of peripheral blood was collected into an EDTA anticoagulant tube. Ficoll Paque Plus density gradient separation was used to isolate PBMCs, and no additional T cell sorting was done. An Agilent 2100 Bioanalyzer and agarose gel were used to check RNA quality, and a NanoDrop 2000 was used to measure RNA concentration. This clonotype was detected many times. The clone's antigen remains unknown. The sample holds no much larger clone one base away, and base qualities are not on file.

This receptor was obtained from a female donor with Graves disease. Here the chain combines TRBV2 and TRBJ1-1; 8 central bases correspond to TRBD1. Source: peripheral blood mononuclear cells (PBMCs), taken when the disease was refractory, from a patient treated with antithyroid drugs. The CDR3 protein is CASSEGTGNTEAFF. The sequenced DNA is TGTGCCAGCAGTGAGGGGACAGGGAACACTGAAGCTTTCTTT.